The 23 T cell receptor beta chains listed next were all sequenced from one sample in a study of cytomegalovirus exposure and HLA in healthy donors. 13 Jbeta primers and 60 Vbeta primers were used for the PCR. Assay used: immunoSEQ multiplex PCR; TCRdb lists only in-frame clones, some missing. The table has roughly 43,000 clones, approximately 60% seen once. Sequenced material: PBMCs. These receptors all come from a human donor in good health.

This chain links TRBV14 with TRBJ1-2, with D possibly TRBD1 on 6 matching bases. CDR1 SGHDN and CDR2 FVKESK come from the germline V gene. The V gene lost 4 bases and the J gene lost 8 bases, with 17 bases spanning the gap. The CDR3 totals 14 residues. The CDR3 DNA is TGTGCCAGCAGCCGGGACATGTGGTACGAAGGCTACACCTTC. Translating gives CASSRDMWYEGYTF.

J is TRBJ2-3 and V is TRBV5-1; no clear D gene. With 7 bases removed from V and 0 bases from J, the gap between germline ends came to 12 bases. CDR1 is SGHRS, CDR2 YFSETQ, per germline. The CDR3 totals 14 residues. CDR3: CASLEAPSTDTQYF. The DNA of the CDR3 is TGCGCCAGCCTTGAGGCCCCTAGCACAGATACGCAGTATTTT.

This chain links TRBV7-2 with TRBJ2-5, with TRBD2 as a possible D gene (5 bases). The CDR3 covers 13 residues. Trimming left V 4 bases short and J 4 bases short, with 10 bases between. Germline lookup yields CDR1 SGHTA and CDR2 FQGNSA. The CDR3 sequence: CASSSTRGETQYF. The CDR3 region has the DNA TGTGCCAGCAGCTCTACACGGGGAGAGACCCAGTACTTC.

V and J are TRBV4-3 and TRBJ2-3, with 8 nucleotides matching TRBD2. V dropped 4 bases and J dropped 5; count of bases not matched to a gene: 5. CDR1 and CDR2 from the germline V gene are LGHNA and YSLEER. The CDR3 sequence is 14 residues long. CDR3 DNA: TGCGCCAGCAGCCGTGGACTAGCAGTAGATACGCAGTATTTT. Translating it yields CASSRGLAVDTQYF.

This clone was observed a few times. The chain recombines TRBV6-6 with TRBJ1-4, with TRBD1 as a possible D gene (6 bases). CDR3 length equals 13 residues. CDR1 and CDR2 from the germline V gene are MNHNY and SVGAGI (reference sequence). The germline V and J ends were trimmed by 4 bases and 8 bases, with 11 bases remaining between them. As DNA, the CDR3 is TGTGCCAGCAGTTCCCGGACAGTCGAAAAACTGTTTTTT. Translating it yields CASSSRTVEKLFF.

This clone came up once. The chain recombines TRBV19 with TRBJ2-3; 7 nucleotides line up with TRBD1. This CDR3 spans 15 amino acids. Germline lookup yields CDR1 LNHDA and CDR2 SQIVND (reference sequence). With 2 bases clipped from V and 2 bases from J, the junction kept 4 bases outside the gene matches. CDR3 DNA sequence: TGTGCCAGTAGTATAAGACAGGGAGCCACAGATACGCAGTATTTT. Its translation: CASSIRQGATDTQYF.

The chain uses TRBV2 and TRBJ1-6; possible D gene TRBD1, 6 bases. Germline-derived CDR1 and CDR2 are SNHLY and FYNNEI. The CDR3 is made up of 15 amino acids. Trimming took 5 bases from V and 8 from J, leaving 16 bases between them. The CDR3 loop is CASSRDNPKDSPLHF. DNA for the CDR3: TGTGCCAGCAGTCGGGACAACCCTAAGGATTCACCCCTCCACTTT.

J is TRBJ1-5 and V is TRBV25-1; 8 positions match TRBD1. Germline V lookup: CDR1 MGHDK, CDR2 SYGVNS. The CDR3 is 14 amino acids. Germline trimming cut 6 bases from V and 7 bases from J; bases unmatched to any gene: 8. For the CDR3, the DNA is TGTGCCAGCAGCCAGACAGGGGCTGCGCAGCCCCAGCATTTT. This codes for CASSQTGAAQPQHF.

The genes are TRBV6-1 and TRBJ2-5; 7 bases are a match to TRBD1. This CDR3 is built from 14 residues. Losses at the gene ends were 6 bases for V and 1 base for J; bases not matched to a gene: 5. Per the germline V gene, CDR1 is MNHNS and CDR2 is SASEGT. The CDR3 nucleotides read TGTGCCAGCAGGAAGGGGACAGCCCAAGAGACCCAGTACTTC. It codes for CASRKGTAQETQYF.

The rearrangement links TRBV5-5 to TRBJ2-6; D unresolved. The CDR3 is 16 residues long. Per germline, CDR1 SGHKS and CDR2 YYEKEE (reference sequence). The V gene lost 0 bases and the J gene lost 2 bases, with 9 bases spanning the gap. The CDR3 loop is CASSLAQRPGANVLTF. The CDR3 DNA is TGTGCCAGCAGCTTGGCACAACGCCCTGGGGCCAACGTCCTGACTTTC.

The chain uses TRBV6-1 and TRBJ1-6; 8 positions match TRBD1. This CDR3 comprises 15 residues. Germline values: CDR1 MNHNS, CDR2 SASEGT. The trim removed 4 bases at V and 5 bases at J, leaving 4 bases unmatched. Here the CDR3 reads CASSARQGNNSPLHF. For the CDR3, the DNA is TGTGCCAGCAGTGCCCGACAGGGGAATAATTCACCCCTCCACTTT.

This clone was counted a single time. The rearrangement uses TRBV5-1 and TRBJ1-1; D remains unclear. Trimming took off 6 bases at V and 1 base at J, with 10 bases between the two ends. The germline gives CDR1 SGHRS, CDR2 YFSETQ. The length of the CDR3 is 13 residues. The CDR3 region is CASTRTGNTEAFF. The CDR3 DNA sequence: TGCGCCAGCACTCGGACTGGGAACACTGAAGCTTTCTTT.

The chain is built from TRBV25-1 and TRBJ2-2, with a weak D call TRBD2 (5 bases). The V gene lost 1 base and the J gene lost 6 bases, with 12 bases spanning the gap. The CDR3 is made up of 15 amino acids. Germline V lookup: CDR1 MGHDK, CDR2 SYGVNS. The CDR3 spells CASSEFSGISGELFF. Here the CDR3 DNA reads TGTGCCAGCAGTGAATTTTCCGGGATCTCCGGGGAGCTGTTTTTT.

The J gene is TRBJ1-2, the V gene TRBV9; D gene ambiguous. V lost 4 bases, J lost 4 bases, and 11 bases lay in between. The germline V gene has CDR1 SGDLS and CDR2 YYNGEE. There are 13 residues in the CDR3. DNA of the CDR3: TGTGCCAGCAGCCAGGCCAATAGCTATGGCTACACCTTC. It is translated as CASSQANSYGYTF. Supplemented by reference TRBV9 and TRBJ1-2, the full variable domain reads DSGVTQTPKHLITATGQRVTLRCSPRSGDLSVYWYQQSLDQGLQFLIQYYNGEERAKGNILERFSAQQFPDLHSELNLSSLELGDSALYFCASSQANSYGYTFGSGTRLTVV.

The rearrangement joins TRBV7-9 to TRBJ2-1; TRBD2 is a possible D gene (6 bases). CDR1 and CDR2 (germline): SEHNR, FQNEAQ (reference sequence). This CDR3 is built from 15 residues. V was pared by 5 bases and J by 3 bases, with 14 bases between. This CDR3 reads CASSPWDWNYNEQFF. DNA of the CDR3: TGTGCCAGCAGCCCCTGGGACTGGAACTACAATGAGCAGTTCTTC.

The chain joins TRBV28 to TRBJ1-6; D is perhaps TRBD1 (5 bases). The V gene's germline CDR1 is MDHEN and CDR2 SYDVKM. Trimming pared 2 bases from V and 3 bases from J, leaving 8 bases between. This CDR3 is 15 amino acids long. CDR3 sequence (DNA): TGTGCCAGCAGTTTACAGGGTCACTATAATTCACCCCTCCACTTT. This codes for CASSLQGHYNSPLHF.

This clone was seen more than once but under ten times. The chain employs TRBV2 and TRBJ1-5; D uncertain. The CDR3 is 12 amino acids. Trimming cost V 6 bases and J 0 bases, with 3 bases left between them. The V gene's germline CDR1 is SNHLY and CDR2 FYNNEI. Here the CDR3 reads CASRYSNQPQHF. DNA for the CDR3: TGTGCCAGCAGATATAGCAATCAGCCCCAGCATTTT.

This clone has just a few counts. J is TRBJ1-1 and V is TRBV19; D unclear. The germline gives CDR1 LNHDA, CDR2 SQIVND (reference sequence). Trimming took 3 bases from V and 4 from J, leaving 9 bases between them. There are 13 residues in the CDR3. This CDR3 reads CASSIGTATEAFF. The CDR3 nucleotides read TGTGCCAGTAGTATCGGCACAGCCACTGAAGCTTTCTTT.

A few counts support this clone. This rearrangement joins TRBV6-6 to TRBJ1-3, with D uncertain. Germline V lookup: CDR1 MNHNY, CDR2 SVGAGI (reference sequence). The CDR3 has 12 residues. V was shortened by 5 bases and J by 3 bases, with 5 bases between the two germline ends. The CDR3 bases are TGTGCCAGCAGTGAGAGTGGAAACACCATATATTTT. Its translation: CASSESGNTIYF.

V is TRBV4-1 and J is TRBJ2-7, with TRBD1 identical over 9 bases. V trimming: 8 bases; J trimming: 3 bases; junction bases outside the gene matches: 8. Per germline, CDR1 MGHRA and CDR2 YSYEKL. CDR3 length: 14 amino acids. CDR3 sequence reads: CASQSGTGYYEQYF. The DNA of the CDR3 is TGCGCCAGCCAATCCGGGACAGGGTACTACGAGCAGTACTTC.

The genes are TRBV5-1 and TRBJ2-2; 8 bases are shared with TRBD2. In germline, CDR1 is SGHRS, CDR2 YFSETQ. This CDR3 spans 15 amino acids. V trimming: 2 bases; J trimming: 9 bases; junction bases outside the gene matches: 9. For the CDR3, the DNA is TGCGCCAGCAGCTTCACCGGGACTAGATCCCGGGAGCTGTTTTTT. This sequence encodes CASSFTGTRSRELFF.

This clone was seen only a few times. This chain joins TRBV9 and TRBJ1-2; TRBD1 matches at 8 bases. The ends lost 2 bases at V and 3 bases at J; junction bases unmatched: 6. CDR1 and CDR2 from the germline V gene are SGDLS and YYNGEE. The CDR3 has 15 amino acids. CDR3 in amino acids: CASSVITGGHYGYTF. CDR3 DNA: TGTGCCAGCAGCGTGATAACAGGGGGACACTATGGCTACACCTTC.

This clone was counted between two and nine times. The rearrangement links TRBV23-1 to TRBJ2-1; possible D gene TRBD1, 6 bases. TRBV23-1 is flagged as an ORF with uncertain function. The V end lost 2 bases, the J end lost 10 bases, and 30 bases lay between the germline ends. The CDR3 sequence is 19 residues long. The CDR3 DNA reads TGCGCCAGCAGTCAACTTACAGGGCAAGTCGGGGCTACCCTTTGGGAGCAGTTCTTC. It yields the protein CASSQLTGQVGATLWEQFF.